This T cell receptor beta chain stems from a study of blood T cell repertoires in COVID-19. Overall study: The United States, Italy and Spain supplied acute and convalescent COVID-19 samples.

V lost 5 bases to trimming and J lost 2 bases, with 19 bases between them. Germline CDR1 reads MDHEN; CDR2 reads SYDVKM. The CDR3 covers 17 residues. Participant ages covered roughly 18 to 89 years across about two dozen US areas. Participants had their cohort set by participant-reported clinical history. Per the original methods: For nucleated cells, counts were estimated from reference gene primer amplification. Libraries were prepared by immunoSEQ multiplex PCR; TCRdb keeps only in-frame clonotypes and omits some of them. V and J calls and clone size are as listed in that table; D and trimming were resolved from the DNA. Of 300,000 or so clones in the sample, 70% to 90% were seen once.

The chain employs TRBV28 and TRBJ1-3; D unresolved. Source material: PBMCs or T cells enriched from blood (not recorded which). The receptor's source is a woman between 18 and 29 years old who had recovered from COVID-19. CDR3 loop: CASSPTFLERAGNTIYF. For the CDR3, the DNA is TGTGCCAGCAGTCCAACATTTTTAGAGAGGGCTGGAAACACCATATATTTT.